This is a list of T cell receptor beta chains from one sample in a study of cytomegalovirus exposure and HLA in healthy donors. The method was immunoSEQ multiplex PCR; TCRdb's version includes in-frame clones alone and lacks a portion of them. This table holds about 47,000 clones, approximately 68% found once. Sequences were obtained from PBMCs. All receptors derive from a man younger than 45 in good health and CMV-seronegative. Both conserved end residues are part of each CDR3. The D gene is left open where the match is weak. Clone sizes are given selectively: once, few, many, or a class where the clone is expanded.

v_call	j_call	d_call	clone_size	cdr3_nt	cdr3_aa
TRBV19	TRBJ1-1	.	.	TGTGCCAGTAGTATCGTCCAGGGTGAAGCTTTCTTT	CASSIVQGEAFF
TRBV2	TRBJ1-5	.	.	TGTGCCAGCAGTGATAGTCAGGGCAATCAGCCCCAGCATTTT	CASSDSQGNQPQHF
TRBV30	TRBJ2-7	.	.	TGTGCCTGGAGTGGTGGAGCCCCGAGATCCTACGAGCAGTACTTC	CAWSGGAPRSYEQYF
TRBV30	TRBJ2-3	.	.	TGTGCCTGGAGTGTAGTAGCCACAGATACGCAGTATTTT	CAWSVVATDTQYF
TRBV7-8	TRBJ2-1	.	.	TGTGCCAGCAGCTTTAGACTAAATGAGCAGTTCTTC	CASSFRLNEQFF
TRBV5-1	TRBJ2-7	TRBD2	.	TGCGCCAGCAGCCCCGGGGGAGGGTCCTACTACGAGCAGTACTTC	CASSPGGGSYYEQYF
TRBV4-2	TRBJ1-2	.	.	TGTGCCAGCAGCCAAGTGTGGAGGGGGAGGGGTATCAATCAACTATTCGATGGCTACACCTTC	CASSQVWRGRGINQLFDGYTF
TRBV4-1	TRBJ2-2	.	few	TGCGCCAGCAGCCCATCCAGGGGGGTGAACACCGGGGAGCTGTTTTTT	CASSPSRGVNTGELFF
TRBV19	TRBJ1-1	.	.	TGTGCCAGTAACTGGGCACACACTGAAGCTTTCTTT	CASNWAHTEAFF
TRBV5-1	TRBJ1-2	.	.	TGCGCCAGCAGCTTGGAACCCGACACCACCTATGGCTACACCTTC	CASSLEPDTTYGYTF
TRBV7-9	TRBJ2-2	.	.	TGTGCCAGCAGCCTCCTACGGAGAGGGAATACCGGGGAGCTGTTTTTT	CASSLLRRGNTGELFF
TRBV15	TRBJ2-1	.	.	TGTGCCACCAGCAGAGTTAGAGGGTTATGGGAGCAGTTCTTC	CATSRVRGLWEQFF
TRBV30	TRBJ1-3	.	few	TGTGCCTGGAGACCGCCTGGCGGTAGACTTGGAAACACCATATATTTT	CAWRPPGGRLGNTIYF
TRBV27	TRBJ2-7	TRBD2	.	TGTGCCAGCAGTTGGGGACTAGCGGGAGCGTCCGAGCAGTACTTC	CASSWGLAGASEQYF
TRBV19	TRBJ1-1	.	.	TGTGCCAGTGGTCAGGGGTTGAACACTGAAGCTTTCTTT	CASGQGLNTEAFF
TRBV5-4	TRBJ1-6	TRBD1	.	TGTGCCAGCAGCTCAGGCGCGACAGGGTATAACTCACCCCTCCACTTT	CASSSGATGYNSPLHF
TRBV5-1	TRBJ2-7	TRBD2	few	TGCGCCAGCAGCTCGGGGGGGCACAATAACTACGAGCAGTACTTC	CASSSGGHNNYEQYF
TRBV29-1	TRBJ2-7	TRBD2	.	TGCAGCGTCGGAGAGGGCAGGGAGGGCGAGCAGTACTTC	CSVGEGREGEQYF
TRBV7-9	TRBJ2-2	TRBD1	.	TGTGCCAGCAGCTCGGGACAGCCCACCGGGGAGCTGTTTTTT	CASSSGQPTGELFF
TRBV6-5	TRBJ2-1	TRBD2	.	TGTGCCAGCAGGCTAGCGGGAGCGGATGAGCAGTTCTTC	CASRLAGADEQFF
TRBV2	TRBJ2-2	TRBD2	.	TGTGCCAGCAAGCCCCGCTATCTTAGCGGGACCAACACCGGGGAGCTGTTTTTT	CASKPRYLSGTNTGELFF
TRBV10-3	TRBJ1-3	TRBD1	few	TGTGCCATCAGTGAGTCTGGCAGGGGGAATGGAAACACCATATATTTT	CAISESGRGNGNTIYF
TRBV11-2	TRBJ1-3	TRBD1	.	TGTGCCAGCAGCCAACAAGGACAGGCTGGAAACACCATATATTTT	CASSQQGQAGNTIYF
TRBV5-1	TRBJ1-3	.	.	TGCGCCAGCAGCTTGCTGACAGGCTCTGGAAACACCATATATTTT	CASSLLTGSGNTIYF
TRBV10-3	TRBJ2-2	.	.	TGTGCCATCAGTGATCAGGGGGGGAACACCGGGGAGCTGTTTTTT	CAISDQGGNTGELFF
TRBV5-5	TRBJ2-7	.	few	TGTGCCAGCAGCTTGGCTCTCTACGAGCAGTACTTC	CASSLALYEQYF
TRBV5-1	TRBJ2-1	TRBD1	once	TGCGCCAGCTTGGATGGGACAGGGGACTACAATGAGCAGTTCTTC	CASLDGTGDYNEQFF
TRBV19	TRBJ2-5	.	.	TGTGCCAGTAGTATCATCCGGGAGGAGACCCAGTACTTC	CASSIIREETQYF
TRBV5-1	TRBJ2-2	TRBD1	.	TGCGCCAGCAGCTTGGGGGACAGGGGGCGCGGCACCGGGGAGCTGTTTTTT	CASSLGDRGRGTGELFF
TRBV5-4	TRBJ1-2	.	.	TGTGCCAGCAGCCTTACTACTACAGGGAAAGGCGGCTACACCTTC	CASSLTTTGKGGYTF
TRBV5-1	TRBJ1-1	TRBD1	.	TGCGCCAGCAGCGGAATCCCGGGACAGGGTGAAACTTTCTTT	CASSGIPGQGETFF
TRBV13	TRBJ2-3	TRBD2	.	TGTGCCAGCAGCCCCCCTCGGGAGGTCGTGCAGTATTTT	CASSPPREVVQYF